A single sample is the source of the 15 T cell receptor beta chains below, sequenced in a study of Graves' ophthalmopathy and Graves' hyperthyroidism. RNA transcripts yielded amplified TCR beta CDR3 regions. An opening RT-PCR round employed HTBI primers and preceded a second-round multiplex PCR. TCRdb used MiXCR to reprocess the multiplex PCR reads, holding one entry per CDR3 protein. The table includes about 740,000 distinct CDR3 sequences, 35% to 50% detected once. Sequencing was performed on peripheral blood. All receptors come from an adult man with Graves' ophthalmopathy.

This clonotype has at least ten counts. The CDR3 region is CSVLQGGSYEQYF. The CDR3 DNA sequence: TGCAGCGTTCTACAGGGAGGGTCCTACGAGCAGTACTTC. The chain joins TRBV29-1 to TRBJ2-7, with D perhaps TRBD2 (7 bases). V was trimmed by 5 bases and J by 1 base, leaving 12 bases between them. The CDR3 extends over 13 amino acids. The germline gives CDR1 SQVTM, CDR2 ANQGSEA.

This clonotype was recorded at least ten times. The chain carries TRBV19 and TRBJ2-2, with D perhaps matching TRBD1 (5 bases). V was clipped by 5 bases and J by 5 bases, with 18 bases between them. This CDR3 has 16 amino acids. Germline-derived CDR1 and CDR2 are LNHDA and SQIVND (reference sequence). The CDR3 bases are TGTGCCAGTAGTTCATCCGTCCCCAGGGATACCGGGGAGCTGTTTTTT. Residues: CASSSSVPRDTGELFF.

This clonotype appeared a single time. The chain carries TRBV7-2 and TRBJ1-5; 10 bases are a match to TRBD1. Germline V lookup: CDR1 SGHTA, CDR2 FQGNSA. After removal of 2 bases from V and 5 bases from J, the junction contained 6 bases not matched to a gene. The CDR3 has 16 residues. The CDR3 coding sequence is TGTGCCAGCAGCTTATCGGCAGGGACAGGGGATCAGCCCCAGCATTTT. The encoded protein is CASSLSAGTGDQPQHF.

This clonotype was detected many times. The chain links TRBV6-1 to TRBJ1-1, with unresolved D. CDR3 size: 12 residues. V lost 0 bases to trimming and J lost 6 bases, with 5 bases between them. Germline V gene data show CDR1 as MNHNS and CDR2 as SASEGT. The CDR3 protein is CASSEARAEAFF. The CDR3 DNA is TGTGCCAGCAGTGAAGCACGGGCTGAAGCTTTCTTT.

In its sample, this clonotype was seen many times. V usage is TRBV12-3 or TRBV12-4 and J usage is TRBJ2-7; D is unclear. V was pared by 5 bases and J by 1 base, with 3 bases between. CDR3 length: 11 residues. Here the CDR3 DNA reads TGTGCCAGCAGTACGTCCTACGAGCAGTACTTC. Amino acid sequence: CASSTSYEQYF.

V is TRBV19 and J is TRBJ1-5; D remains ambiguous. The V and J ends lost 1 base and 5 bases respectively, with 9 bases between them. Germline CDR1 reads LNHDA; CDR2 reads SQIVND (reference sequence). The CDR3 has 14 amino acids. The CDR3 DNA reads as TGTGCCAGTAGTATAGCGAGACAAGATCAGCCCCAGCATTTT. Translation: CASSIARQDQPQHF. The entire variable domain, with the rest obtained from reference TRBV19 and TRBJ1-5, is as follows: DGGITQSPKYLFRKEGQNVTLSCEQNLNHDAMYWYRQDPGQGLRLIYYSQIVNDFQKGDIAEGYSVSREKKESFPLTVTSAQKNPTAFYLCASSIARQDQPQHFGDGTRLSIL.

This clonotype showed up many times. The CDR3 DNA reads TGTGCCAGCAGCCAGTCGGGGCTACTGCTGTACTTC. Translation: CASSQSGLLLYF. J is TRBJ2-7 and V is TRBV11-2, with D perhaps TRBD1 or TRBD2 (5 bases each). The CDR3 is made up of 12 amino acids. Germline CDR1 SGHAT, CDR2 FQNNGV. The V end was cut by 5 bases, the J end by 12 bases, with 17 bases between.

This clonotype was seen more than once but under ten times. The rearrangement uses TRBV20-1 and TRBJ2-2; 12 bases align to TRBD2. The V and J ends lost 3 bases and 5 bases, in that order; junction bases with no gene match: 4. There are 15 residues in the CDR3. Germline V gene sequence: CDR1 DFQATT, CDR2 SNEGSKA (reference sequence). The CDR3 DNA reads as TGCAGTGCTAGTTGGCTAGCGGGGGGGACCGGGGAGCTGTTTTTT. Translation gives CSASWLAGGTGELFF.

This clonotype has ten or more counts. The CDR3 DNA reads as TGTGCCAGCAGTGAACCGGGTGAGGCGACTGAAGCTTTCTTT. It is translated as CASSEPGEATEAFF. V gene TRBV25-1 combines with J gene TRBJ1-1, with no clear D. The CDR3 contains 14 residues. In germline, CDR1 is MGHDK, CDR2 SYGVNS. The ends were cut back, 2 bases at V and 5 bases at J, with 12 bases in the middle.

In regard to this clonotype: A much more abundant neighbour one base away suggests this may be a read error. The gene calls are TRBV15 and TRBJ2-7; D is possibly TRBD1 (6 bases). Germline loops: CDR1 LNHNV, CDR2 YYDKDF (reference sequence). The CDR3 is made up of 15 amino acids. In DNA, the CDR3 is TGTGCCACCAGCAGAGATTCCAGGGGATCCTGCGAGCAGTACTTC. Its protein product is CATSRDSRGSCEQYF.

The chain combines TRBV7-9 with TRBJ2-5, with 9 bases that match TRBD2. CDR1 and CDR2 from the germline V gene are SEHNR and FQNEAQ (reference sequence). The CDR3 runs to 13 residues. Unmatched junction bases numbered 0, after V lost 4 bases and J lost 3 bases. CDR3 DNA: TGTGCCAGCAGCTCTAGCGGGAAAGAGACCCAGTACTTC. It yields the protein CASSSSGKETQYF.

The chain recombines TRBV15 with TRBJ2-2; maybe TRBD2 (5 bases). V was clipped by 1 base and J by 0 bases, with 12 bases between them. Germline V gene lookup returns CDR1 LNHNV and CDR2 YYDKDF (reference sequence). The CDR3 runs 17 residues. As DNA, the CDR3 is TGTGCCACCAGCAGAGTGGACTTGATCGCGAACACCGGGGAGCTGTTTTTT. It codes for CATSRVDLIANTGELFF.

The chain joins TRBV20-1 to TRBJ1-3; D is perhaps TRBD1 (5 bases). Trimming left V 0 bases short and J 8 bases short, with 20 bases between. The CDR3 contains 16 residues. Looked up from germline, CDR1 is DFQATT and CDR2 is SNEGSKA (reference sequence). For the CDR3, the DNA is TGCAGTGCTAGAGATCCCAGCGGGGACGCAACGGACACCATATATTTT. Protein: CSARDPSGDATDTIYF.

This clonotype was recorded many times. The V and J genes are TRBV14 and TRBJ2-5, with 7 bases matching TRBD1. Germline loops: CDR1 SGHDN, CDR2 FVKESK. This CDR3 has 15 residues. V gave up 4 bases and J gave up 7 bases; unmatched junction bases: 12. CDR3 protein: CASSLRQGGAGTQYF. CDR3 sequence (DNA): TGTGCCAGCAGCCTACGACAGGGCGGCGCTGGGACCCAGTACTTC.

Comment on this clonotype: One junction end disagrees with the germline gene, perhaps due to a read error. CDR3 nucleotides: TGTGTCAGCAGCTTAGACCTCCAGGGTAGGGAGCAGTACTTC. Encoded protein: CVSSLDLQGREQYF. The gene calls are TRBV7-2 and TRBJ2-7; TRBD1 is a possible D gene (5 bases). From germline, CDR1 is SGHTA and CDR2 FQGNSA. The CDR3 covers 14 residues.